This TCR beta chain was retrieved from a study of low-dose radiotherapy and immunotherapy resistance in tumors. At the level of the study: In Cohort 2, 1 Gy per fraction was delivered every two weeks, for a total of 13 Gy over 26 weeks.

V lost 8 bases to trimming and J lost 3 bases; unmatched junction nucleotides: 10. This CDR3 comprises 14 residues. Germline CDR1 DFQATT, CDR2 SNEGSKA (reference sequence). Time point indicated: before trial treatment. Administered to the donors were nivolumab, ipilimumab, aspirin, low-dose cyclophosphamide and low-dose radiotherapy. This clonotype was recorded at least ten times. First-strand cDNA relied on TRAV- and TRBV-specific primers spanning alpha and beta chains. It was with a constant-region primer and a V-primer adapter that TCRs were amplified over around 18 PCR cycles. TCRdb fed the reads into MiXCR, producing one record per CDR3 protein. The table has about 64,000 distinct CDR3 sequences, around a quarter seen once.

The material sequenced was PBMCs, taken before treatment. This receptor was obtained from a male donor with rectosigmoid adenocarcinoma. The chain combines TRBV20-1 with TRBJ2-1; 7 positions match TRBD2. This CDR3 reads CSTTGGSDYNEQFF. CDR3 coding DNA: TGCAGTACCACCGGGGGGAGCGACTACAATGAGCAGTTCTTC.